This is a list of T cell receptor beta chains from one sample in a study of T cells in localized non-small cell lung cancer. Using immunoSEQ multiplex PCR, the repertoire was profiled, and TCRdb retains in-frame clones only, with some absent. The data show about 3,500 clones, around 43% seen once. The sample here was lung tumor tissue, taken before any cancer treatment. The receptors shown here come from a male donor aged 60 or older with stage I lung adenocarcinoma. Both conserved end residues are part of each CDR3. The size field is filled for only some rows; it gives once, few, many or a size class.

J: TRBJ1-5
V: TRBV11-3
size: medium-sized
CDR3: CASSSSRGNQPQHF

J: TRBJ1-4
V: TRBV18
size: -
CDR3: CASSPRTDSANEKLFF

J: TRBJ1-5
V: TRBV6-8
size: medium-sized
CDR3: CASSNAGEGGYQPQHF

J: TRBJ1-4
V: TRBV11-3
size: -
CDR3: CASSLGLRVDEKLFF

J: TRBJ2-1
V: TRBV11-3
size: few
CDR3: CASSLEWGRYEQFF

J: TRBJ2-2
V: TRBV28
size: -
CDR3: CASSLLDRQTRELFF

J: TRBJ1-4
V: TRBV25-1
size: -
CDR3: CASSELRRGGREKLFF

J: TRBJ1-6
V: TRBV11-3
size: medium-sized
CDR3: CASSLEGAWNSPLHF

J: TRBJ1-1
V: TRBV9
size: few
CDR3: CASSVQGESTEAFF

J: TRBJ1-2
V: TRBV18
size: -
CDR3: CASSLTGESYGYTF

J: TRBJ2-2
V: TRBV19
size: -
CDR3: CGSGNTGELFF

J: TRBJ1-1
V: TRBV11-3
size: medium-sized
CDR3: CASSRRREIMNTEAFF